The 29 T cell receptor beta chains listed next were all sequenced from one sample in a study of blood T cell repertoires in COVID-19. The assay was immunoSEQ multiplex PCR, and TCRdb's table has in-frame clones only and misses some. The sample includes hundreds of thousands of clones, approximately 85% of them seen just once. The sequencing sample was made of peripheral blood. The receptors here all came from a man aged 50 to 60 with active or convalescent COVID-19.

The chain employs TRBV18 and TRBJ2-7, with TRBD2 as a possible D gene (6 bases). CDR3 length equals 15 residues. The germline V gene has CDR1 KGHSH and CDR2 LQKENI. The V end lost 0 bases, the J end lost 9 bases, and 18 bases lay between the germline ends. The CDR3 region is CASSPPGGLPSRQYF. DNA for the CDR3: TGTGCCAGCTCACCACCGGGTGGACTACCCAGTAGGCAGTACTTC.

The genes are TRBV4-2 and TRBJ1-5, with no clear D. Looked up from germline, CDR1 is LGHNA and CDR2 is YNFKEQ. The CDR3 sequence is 16 residues long. V was pared by 5 bases and J by 3 bases, with 17 bases between. DNA for the CDR3: TGTGCCAGCAGCTCCGGCGGAGGGAGGCCCAATCAGCCCCAGCATTTT. This codes for CASSSGGGRPNQPQHF.

The V gene is TRBV10-3, the J gene TRBJ2-3; a possible D gene is TRBD2 (6 bases). The CDR3 is 16 residues long. The germline V gene encodes CDR1 ENHRY and CDR2 SYGVKD. The V end lost 6 bases, the J end lost 0 bases, and 16 bases lay between the germline ends. Here the CDR3 reads CAISPAGTRSTDTQYF. As DNA, the CDR3 is TGTGCCATCAGCCCAGCCGGGACTCGAAGCACAGATACGCAGTATTTT.

This sequence joins TRBV21-1 and TRBJ1-2; the table assigns TRBD1, which was not confirmed against the DNA. TRBV21-1 is recorded as a pseudogene. CDR3 length: 15 amino acids. The CDR3 sequence: CASSIRQINNYGYTF. CDR3 nucleotides: TGTGCCAGCAGCATACGACAGATAAATAACTATGGCTACACCTTC.

The count of this clone is one. The rearrangement joins TRBV30 to TRBJ1-5; D is ambiguous. The germline V and J ends were trimmed by 2 bases and 2 bases, with 10 bases remaining between them. Germline assignment: CDR1 GTSNPN and CDR2 SVGIG (reference sequence). This CDR3 region has 14 residues. The CDR3 DNA reads TGTGCCTGGAGTCCCCCGGGAGGCAATCAGCCCCAGCATTTT. Encoded protein: CAWSPPGGNQPQHF.

The chain joins TRBV7-2 to TRBJ2-7; 7 bases map to TRBD1. Germline V CDR1 and CDR2: SGHTA, FQGNSA. There are 13 residues in the CDR3. The V and J ends lost 5 bases and 6 bases, in that order; junction bases with no gene match: 7. CDR3 residues: CASSVNRGGEQYF. The CDR3 coding sequence is TGTGCCAGCAGCGTAAACAGGGGTGGCGAGCAGTACTTC. Full variable domain (outside the CDR3, taken from reference TRBV7-2 and TRBJ2-7): GAGVSQSPSNKVTEKGKDVELRCDPISGHTALYWYRQSLGQGLEFLIYFQGNSAPDKSGLPSDRFSAERTGGSVSTLTIQRTQQEDSAVYLCASSVNRGGEQYFGPGTRLTVT.

The chain has TRBV4-3 and TRBJ2-5, with D hard to call. V lost 0 bases to trimming and J lost 1 base, with 9 bases between them. The CDR3 length is 15 residues. Looked up from germline, CDR1 is LGHNA and CDR2 is YSLEER. The CDR3 nucleotides read TGCGCCAGCAGCCAAGACACAATAGCCCAAGAGACCCAGTACTTC. Encoded protein: CASSQDTIAQETQYF.

The chain employs TRBV5-5 and TRBJ2-7; TRBD1 matches 8 bases. Per the germline V gene, CDR1 is SGHKS and CDR2 is YYEKEE (reference sequence). Unmatched junction bases numbered 5, after V lost 0 bases and J lost 3 bases. CDR3 length: 15 residues. The CDR3 region has the DNA TGTGCCAGCAGCTTGGGTAGGACAGGGCACTACGAGCAGTACTTC. Amino acids: CASSLGRTGHYEQYF. Using reference TRBV5-5 and TRBJ2-7 for the parts outside the CDR3, the full variable domain is DAGVTQSPTHLIKTRGQQVTLRCSPISGHKSVSWYQQVLGQGPQFIFQYYEKEERGRGNFPDRFSARQFPNYSSELNVNALLLGDSALYLCASSLGRTGHYEQYFGPGTRLTVT.

This clone has only one observation. This chain links TRBV19 with TRBJ1-1; TRBD1 aligns across 9 bases. The germline gives CDR1 LNHDA, CDR2 SQIVND (reference sequence). The CDR3 length is 16 residues. V gave up 4 bases and J gave up 10 bases; unmatched junction bases: 16. This CDR3 reads CASSNGRQGDPPGAFF. The CDR3 DNA sequence: TGTGCCAGTAGTAATGGAAGACAGGGGGACCCACCTGGAGCTTTCTTT.

The genes are TRBV7-9 and TRBJ1-4; D not certain. V gave up 4 bases and J gave up 0 bases, with 9 bases separating them. CDR3 length: 15 residues. Per the germline V gene, CDR1 is SEHNR and CDR2 is FQNEAQ (reference sequence). In DNA, the CDR3 is TGTGCCAGCAGCTGGAGGGAATCAACTAATGAAAAACTGTTTTTT. As protein: CASSWRESTNEKLFF.

This clone was detected a few times. This chain joins TRBV6-5 and TRBJ2-2, with a tentative D call TRBD2 (6 bases). Trimming shortened V by 8 bases and J by 4 bases, and 14 bases separated the two germline ends. The CDR3 is made up of 14 amino acids. Germline values: CDR1 MNHEY, CDR2 SVGAGI. The CDR3 DNA follows: TGTGCCAGCCTCCGGAGGGGTGGCACCGGGGAGCTGTTTTTT. Its translation is CASLRRGGTGELFF.

This clone was seen just once. J is TRBJ2-1 and V is TRBV30; perhaps TRBD2 as D (8 bases). CDR1 is GTSNPN and CDR2 is SVGIG in the germline V gene (reference sequence). The CDR3 extends over 17 amino acids. The V and J ends lost 2 bases and 1 base respectively, with 18 bases between them. The CDR3 DNA follows: TGTGCCTGGAGTCACGGGAGGGGGCCCGGTTCCTACAATGAGCAGTTCTTC. Encoded protein: CAWSHGRGPGSYNEQFF.

This sequence joins TRBV30 and TRBJ1-2, with TRBD1 matching over 10 bases. The CDR3 has 15 residues. CDR1 is GTSNPN and CDR2 is SVGIG in the germline V gene (reference sequence). J gave up 6 bases and V 2 bases, and 9 bases lay outside the gene matches. The CDR3 loop is CAWSKGGTGVDGYTF. The CDR3 DNA follows: TGTGCCTGGAGTAAGGGAGGGACAGGGGTGGATGGCTACACCTTC.

V usage is TRBV7-9 and J usage is TRBJ1-2, with 11 bases that match TRBD1. With 4 bases clipped from V and 5 bases from J, the junction kept 6 bases outside the gene matches. The germline gives CDR1 SEHNR, CDR2 FQNEAQ (reference sequence). The CDR3 extends over 15 amino acids. The CDR3 sequence is CASSSGTGGGYGYTF. CDR3 DNA: TGTGCCAGCAGCTCCGGGACAGGGGGTGGGTATGGCTACACCTTC. Using reference TRBV7-9 and TRBJ1-2 for the parts outside the CDR3, the full variable domain is DTGVSQNPRHKITKRGQNVTFRCDPISEHNRLYWYRQTLGQGPEFLTYFQNEAQLEKSRLLSDRFSAERPKGSFSTLEIQRTEQGDSAMYLCASSSGTGGGYGYTFGSGTRLTVV.

This chain connects TRBV7-2 to TRBJ1-2, with TRBD1 as a possible D gene (5 bases). The V gene lost 5 bases and the J gene lost 7 bases, with 17 bases spanning the gap. The length of the CDR3 is 14 residues. CDR1 and CDR2 from the germline V gene are SGHTA and FQGNSA. CDR3 protein: CASSQGGTFIGYTF. For the CDR3, the DNA is TGTGCCAGCAGCCAAGGAGGGACCTTTATTGGCTACACCTTC. Based on the CDR3 plus reference TRBV7-2 and TRBJ1-2, the full variable domain is GAGVSQSPSNKVTEKGKDVELRCDPISGHTALYWYRQSLGQGLEFLIYFQGNSAPDKSGLPSDRFSAERTGGSVSTLTIQRTQQEDSAVYLCASSQGGTFIGYTFGSGTRLTVV.

V gene TRBV6-5 combines with J gene TRBJ1-1; D may be TRBD1 (6 bases). Germline V CDR1 and CDR2: MNHEY, SVGAGI. Trimming shortened V by 5 bases and J by 3 bases, and 13 bases separated the two germline ends. CDR3 length equals 14 residues. This CDR3 reads CASSKQGSDTEAFF. The CDR3 nucleotides are TGTGCCAGCAGTAAACAGGGTTCGGACACTGAAGCTTTCTTT.

The chain combines TRBV9 with TRBJ2-2; tentative D call: TRBD1 (7 bases). The germline gives CDR1 SGDLS, CDR2 YYNGEE. The CDR3 totals 16 residues. The V gene lost 0 bases and the J gene lost 5 bases, with 14 bases spanning the gap. The CDR3, as DNA: TGTGCCAGCAGCGTAGCCTCGACAGGGAGGACCGGGGAGCTGTTTTTT. It yields the protein CASSVASTGRTGELFF.

A few counts support this clone. The rearrangement joins TRBV7-9 to TRBJ1-1; D call uncertain. Trimming pared 5 bases from V and 3 bases from J, leaving 13 bases between. The CDR3 sequence is 14 residues long. Germline-derived CDR1 and CDR2 are SEHNR and FQNEAQ (reference sequence). The CDR3 region has the DNA TGTGCCAGCAGCGCTTCGAACACCGACACTGAAGCTTTCTTT. Translation gives CASSASNTDTEAFF.

The chain joins TRBV27 to TRBJ2-3; 7 bases are a match to TRBD2. Germline assignment: CDR1 MNHEY and CDR2 SMNVEV (reference sequence). The CDR3 covers 16 residues. After removal of 2 bases from V and 3 bases from J, the junction contained 8 bases not matched to a gene. The CDR3 nucleotides read TGTGCCAGCAGTTTAGGCTGGACTAGGGGTACAGATACGCAGTATTTT. It encodes CASSLGWTRGTDTQYF.

The V and J genes are TRBV28 and TRBJ1-1; D is uncertain. Trimming took 5 bases from V and 2 from J, leaving 9 bases between them. Germline CDR1 is MDHEN and CDR2 is SYDVKM. The CDR3 has 13 residues. The CDR3 is CASSRVTNTEAFF. The CDR3 DNA reads TGTGCCAGCAGTCGGGTTACTAACACTGAAGCTTTCTTT.

The rearrangement links TRBV30 to TRBJ2-7; 7 positions agree with TRBD1. The CDR3 spans 17 residues. Germline V gene lookup returns CDR1 GTSNPN and CDR2 SVGIG (reference sequence). V was clipped by 0 bases and J by 2 bases; unmatched bases: 13. CDR3 amino acids: CAWSVRAGGLITYEQYF. The CDR3 nucleotides are TGTGCCTGGAGTGTACGCGCAGGGGGTTTGATTACCTACGAGCAGTACTTC. Complete variable domain (other parts from reference TRBV30 and TRBJ2-7): SQTIHQWPATLVQPVGSPLSLECTVEGTSNPNLYWYRQAAGRGLQLLFYSVGIGQISSEVPQNLSASRPQDRQFILSSKKLLLSDSGFYLCAWSVRAGGLITYEQYFGPGTRLTVT.

The V gene is TRBV5-1, the J gene TRBJ1-2; 7 bases are a match to TRBD1. After removal of 4 bases from V and 6 bases from J, the junction contained 9 bases not matched to a gene. The CDR3 totals 14 residues. Germline CDR1 and CDR2: SGHRS and YFSETQ. The DNA for the CDR3 is TGCGCCAGCAGCCCCGGCGGGACAGACGATGGCTACACCTTC. Translated: CASSPGGTDDGYTF.

The rearrangement links TRBV19 to TRBJ1-3; no reliable D call. The germline CDR1 and CDR2 sequences are LNHDA and SQIVND (reference sequence). The CDR3 consists of 12 residues. The V end lost 6 bases, the J end lost 2 bases, and 5 bases lay between the germline ends. CDR3 region: CASSGAGNTIYF. For the CDR3, the DNA is TGTGCCAGTAGCGGGGCTGGAAACACCATATATTTT.

The J gene is TRBJ1-6, the V gene TRBV5-1; D is undetermined. The V gene's germline CDR1 is SGHRS and CDR2 YFSETQ. V gave up 3 bases and J gave up 6 bases, with 7 bases separating them. The CDR3 totals 13 residues. The DNA for the CDR3 is TGCGCCAGCAGCTCAACTCCTAATTCACCCCTCCACTTT. Protein: CASSSTPNSPLHF. The variable domain in full, with the rest retrieved from reference TRBV5-1 and TRBJ1-6, is KAGVTQTPRYLIKTRGQQVTLSCSPISGHRSVSWYQQTPGQGLQFLFEYFSETQRNKGNFPGRFSGRQFSNSRSEMNVSTLELGDSALYLCASSSTPNSPLHFGNGTRLTVT.

This chain joins TRBV2 and TRBJ2-5; 13 bases map to TRBD2. After removal of 4 bases from V and 5 bases from J, the junction contained 4 bases not matched to a gene. CDR3 length: 15 amino acids. CDR1 and CDR2 from the germline V gene are SNHLY and FYNNEI. CDR3 sequence reads: CASSGTSGGLETQYF. The CDR3 bases are TGTGCCAGCAGTGGGACTAGCGGGGGACTCGAGACCCAGTACTTC.

The chain links TRBV5-1 to TRBJ1-1, with D hard to call. CDR1 SGHRS and CDR2 YFSETQ come from the germline V gene. V was trimmed by 3 bases and J by 0 bases, leaving 9 bases between them. The CDR3 contains 14 residues. The CDR3 sequence: CASSWTVMNTEAFF. The CDR3 coding sequence is TGCGCCAGCAGCTGGACTGTTATGAACACTGAAGCTTTCTTT.

The chain joins TRBV11-2 to TRBJ2-7; the match to TRBD2 covers 7 bases. Germline V gene lookup returns CDR1 SGHAT and CDR2 FQNNGV. The V and J ends lost 2 bases and 2 bases, in that order; junction bases with no gene match: 6. This CDR3 has 15 residues. Here the CDR3 reads CASSLSRGDPYEQYF. CDR3 sequence (DNA): TGTGCCAGCAGCTTATCCCGGGGGGACCCCTACGAGCAGTACTTC.

The CDR3: CASSPSSGSGYTF. CDR3 sequence (DNA): TGTGCCAGCAGTCCTTCCTCGGGTTCGGGCTACACCTTC. The genes are TRBV12-3 or TRBV12-4 and TRBJ1-2; D is undetermined. V shed 5 bases and J shed 8 bases, with 15 bases lying between them. The CDR3 covers 13 residues.

V is TRBV25-1 and J is TRBJ2-7; D is unresolved. Germline V gene lookup returns CDR1 MGHDK and CDR2 SYGVNS. The CDR3 runs 11 residues. V was pared by 3 bases and J by 5 bases, with 5 bases between. CDR3 amino acids: CASSELNEQYF. The CDR3 DNA follows: TGTGCCAGCAGTGAGTTAAACGAGCAGTACTTC.